These 26 T cell receptor beta chains were all obtained from the same sample, sequenced in a study of T cell responses to AZD1222 COVID-19 vaccine. Assay used: immunoSEQ multiplex PCR; TCRdb lists only in-frame clones, some missing. Of over 150,000 clones in the sample, 90% were seen once. The specimen comprised peripheral blood, sampled on day 0 of AZD1222 vaccination. These receptors came from an adult in good health.

This rearrangement joins TRBV6-5 to TRBJ2-7; 10 bases fit TRBD1. From germline, CDR1 is MNHEY and CDR2 SVGAGI. With 10 bases clipped from V and 2 bases from J, the junction kept 5 bases outside the gene matches. This CDR3 has 13 residues. The CDR3 is CATRDRGPYEQYF. The CDR3 coding sequence is TGTGCCACCCGGGACAGGGGACCCTACGAGCAGTACTTC.

The V and J genes are TRBV24-1 and TRBJ1-5; TRBD1 is a possible D gene (6 bases). V was trimmed by 1 base and J by 5 bases, leaving 8 bases between them. The CDR3 has 14 residues. Looked up from germline, CDR1 is KGHDR and CDR2 is SFDVKD. In DNA, the CDR3 is TGTGCCACCAGTGATTTAGCAGGGGATCAGCCCCAGCATTTT. Its translation: CATSDLAGDQPQHF.

V gene TRBV6-1 combines with J gene TRBJ2-1, with 9 bases matching TRBD1. The CDR3 has 17 residues. Germline trimming cut 2 bases from V and 5 bases from J; bases unmatched to any gene: 10. Germline CDR1 is MNHNS and CDR2 is SASEGT. CDR3 amino acids: CASSEYRGPVFDNEQFF. Written as DNA, the CDR3 is TGTGCCAGCAGTGAATACAGGGGGCCCGTTTTTGACAATGAGCAGTTCTTC.

This sequence joins TRBV13 and TRBJ2-1, with 7 bases that match TRBD2. The CDR3 is made up of 15 amino acids. CDR1 and CDR2 from the germline V gene are PRHDT and FYEKMQ (reference sequence). Trimming cost V 4 bases and J 2 bases; bases outside gene matches: 5. CDR3 in DNA: TGTGCCAGCAGCTCCGGACTAGTCCCCTACAATGAGCAGTTCTTC. It specifies CASSSGLVPYNEQFF.

The chain links TRBV6-5 to TRBJ1-1; possibly TRBD1 for D (6 bases). Germline V gene data show CDR1 as MNHEY and CDR2 as SVGAGI. The CDR3 extends over 14 amino acids. The V and J ends lost 6 bases and 4 bases respectively, with 15 bases between them. The CDR3 DNA reads as TGTGCCAGCAGGACCGACCAAGGGGGCACTGAAGCTTTCTTT. Encoded protein: CASRTDQGGTEAFF.

The rearrangement uses TRBV7-9 and TRBJ2-7; perhaps D is TRBD1 or TRBD2 (5 bases each). Deletions cut 6 bases from V and 7 bases from J, with 10 bases between. Germline V gives CDR1 SEHNR, CDR2 FQNEAQ (reference sequence). This CDR3 has 11 residues. Written as DNA, the CDR3 is TGTGCCAGCAGTTGGGGGTCTGAGCAGTACTTC. This codes for CASSWGSEQYF.

The rearrangement joins TRBV6-2 or TRBV6-3 to TRBJ2-7, with 9 bases matching TRBD1. The CDR3 extends over 15 amino acids. Germline CDR1 MNHEY, CDR2 SVGEGT. Trimming took 4 bases from V and 6 from J; bases not matched to a gene: 10. CDR3 DNA: TGTGCCAGCAGTTCCGTCGGGACAGGGTCCCCCGAGCAGTACTTC. It specifies CASSSVGTGSPEQYF.

The chain is built from TRBV10-3 and TRBJ2-1; D gene unclear. V shed 2 bases and J shed 4 bases, with 6 bases lying between them. Germline-derived CDR1 and CDR2 are ENHRY and SYGVKD. There are 13 residues in the CDR3. The CDR3 bases are TGTGCCATCAGTGAGAACGGATACAATGAGCAGTTCTTC. It is translated as CAISENGYNEQFF.

The chain joins TRBV4-1 to TRBJ1-3; D possibly corresponds to TRBD1 (5 bases). This CDR3 is 16 amino acids long. Germline CDR1 and CDR2: MGHRA and YSYEKL. V dropped 4 bases and J dropped 0 bases, with 13 bases sitting between them. The CDR3 loop is CASSLGGTNSGNTIYF. The CDR3 coding sequence is TGCGCCAGCAGCCTCGGGGGAACCAACTCTGGAAACACCATATATTTT.

The chain recombines TRBV7-3 with TRBJ2-7; D uncertain. Trimming left V 1 base short and J 3 bases short, with 7 bases between. CDR3 length: 13 residues. Germline V gene data show CDR1 as SGHTA and CDR2 as FQGTGA. CDR3 amino acids: CASSLNPYYEQYF. The CDR3 DNA reads TGTGCCAGCAGCTTAAACCCGTACTACGAGCAGTACTTC. Looking up the rest from reference TRBV7-3 and TRBJ2-7 gives the full variable domain: GAGVSQTPSNKVTEKGKYVELRCDPISGHTALYWYRQSLGQGPEFLIYFQGTGAADDSGLPNDRFFAVRPEGSVSTLKIQRTERGDSAVYLCASSLNPYYEQYFGPGTRLTVT.

The rearrangement uses TRBV5-8 and TRBJ2-3, with D perhaps given as TRBD1 or TRBD2 (6 bases each). Germline CDR1 is SGHTS and CDR2 is YDEGEE. The V end was cut by 7 bases, the J end by 1 base, with 19 bases between. The CDR3 totals 16 residues. CDR3 nucleotides: TGTGCCAGCCCCGTGACTCCCGGGGGCCGCACAGATACGCAGTATTTT. It translates to CASPVTPGGRTDTQYF. The full variable domain, its missing parts supplied by reference TRBV5-8 and TRBJ2-3, is EAGVTQSPTHLIKTRGQQATLRCSPISGHTSVYWYQQALGLGLQFLLWYDEGEERNRGNFPPRFSGRQFPNYSSELNVNALELEDSALYLCASPVTPGGRTDTQYFGPGTRLTVL.

The CDR3 reads CASSPTLEPQHF. The CDR3 DNA sequence: TGTGCCAGCAGTCCCACCCTGGAACCCCAGCATTTT. The J gene is TRBJ1-5, the V gene TRBV12-3 or TRBV12-4; D unclear. Trimming cost V 5 bases and J 10 bases, with 12 bases left between them. The CDR3 has 12 amino acids.

DNA of the CDR3: TGTGCCAGCAGTGAAAACAAGGCTAACTATGGCTACACCTTC. The encoded protein is CASSENKANYGYTF. The chain recombines TRBV6-1 with TRBJ1-2; D is unclear. V shed 2 bases and J shed 0 bases, with 7 bases lying between them. The germline V gene has CDR1 MNHNS and CDR2 SASEGT. The CDR3 length is 14 residues.

The gene calls are TRBV6-6 and TRBJ1-3; possible D gene TRBD1, 5 bases. The germline V and J ends were trimmed by 4 bases and 0 bases, with 7 bases remaining between them. The germline gives CDR1 MNHNY, CDR2 SVGAGI (reference sequence). The CDR3 runs to 14 residues. The CDR3 here is CASSWDRSGNTIYF. The CDR3 DNA sequence: TGTGCCAGCAGTTGGGACCGCTCTGGAAACACCATATATTTT.

This chain joins TRBV25-1 and TRBJ1-2; D may be TRBD1 (5 bases). CDR1 is MGHDK and CDR2 is SYGVNS in the germline V gene. Trimming removed 0 bases at V and 4 bases at J, with 12 bases between. The CDR3 spans 15 residues. For the CDR3, the DNA is TGTGCCAGCAGTGAATATGGCAGGGATGGCTATGGCTACACCTTC. Residues: CASSEYGRDGYGYTF.

This chain links TRBV5-8 with TRBJ1-2; D perhaps matches TRBD1 (5 bases). The ends were cut back, 4 bases at V and 7 bases at J, with 14 bases in the middle. The germline V gene encodes CDR1 SGHTS and CDR2 YDEGEE. The CDR3 loop spans 13 amino acids. The CDR3 spells CASSVQGFGGYTF. DNA of the CDR3: TGTGCCAGCAGCGTGCAGGGCTTCGGTGGCTACACCTTC.

The chain uses TRBV3-1 (or the pseudogene TRBV3-2) and TRBJ1-2, with a possible D match to TRBD1 (5 bases). The CDR3 contains 16 residues. Trimming took 1 base from V and 2 from J, leaving 14 bases between them. Per germline, CDR1 LGHDT and CDR2 YNNKEL (reference sequence). CDR3 sequence (DNA): TGTGCCAGCAGCCAAGCATCAGGGCCACTCAACTATGGCTACACCTTC. Its protein is CASSQASGPLNYGYTF.

This clone has just one count. The V gene is TRBV19, the J gene TRBJ2-3; D is perhaps TRBD2 (7 bases). CDR3 length equals 16 residues. Germline V CDR1 and CDR2: LNHDA, SQIVND (reference sequence). Trimming stripped 4 bases from V and 3 bases from J, with 17 bases between. Here the CDR3 reads CASSKVGGGTTDTQYF. CDR3 in DNA: TGTGCCAGTAGTAAGGTGGGAGGGGGTACGACAGATACGCAGTATTTT.

V is TRBV19 and J is TRBJ1-4; a possible D gene is TRBD1 (6 bases). From germline, CDR1 is LNHDA and CDR2 SQIVND (reference sequence). V was clipped by 4 bases and J by 4 bases, with 22 bases between them. This CDR3 comprises 18 residues. Here the CDR3 reads CASSTLAGARVINEKLFF. The CDR3 DNA reads TGTGCCAGTAGTACCCTCGCGGGGGCGCGTGTCATTAATGAAAAACTGTTTTTT.

This clone has more than one count but fewer than ten. This rearrangement joins TRBV9 to TRBJ2-5; a weak D match, TRBD1 (6 bases). CDR1 and CDR2 (germline): SGDLS, YYNGEE. The germline V and J ends were trimmed by 4 bases and 4 bases, with 14 bases remaining between them. CDR3 length: 14 amino acids. Here the CDR3 DNA reads TGTGCCAGCAGCCCGGGGACATGGCGAGAGACCCAGTACTTC. Its translation: CASSPGTWRETQYF.

In this sample, this clone turned up once. The rearrangement links TRBV7-2 to TRBJ1-4, with a weak D call TRBD1 (5 bases). The CDR3 is made up of 15 amino acids. Germline V gene sequence: CDR1 SGHTA, CDR2 FQGNSA. V dropped 2 bases and J dropped 8 bases, with 15 bases sitting between them. The CDR3 region is CASSLWGGINEKLFF. The DNA for the CDR3 is TGTGCCAGCAGCTTATGGGGGGGGATTAACGAAAAACTGTTTTTT. Full variable domain (remainder filled in from reference TRBV7-2 and TRBJ1-4): GAGVSQSPSNKVTEKGKDVELRCDPISGHTALYWYRQSLGQGLEFLIYFQGNSAPDKSGLPSDRFSAERTGGSVSTLTIQRTQQEDSAVYLCASSLWGGINEKLFFGSGTQLSVL.

The chain is built from TRBV7-9 and TRBJ1-1; possibly TRBD1 for D (6 bases). The CDR3 covers 15 residues. Germline V lookup: CDR1 SEHNR, CDR2 FQNEAQ (reference sequence). With 2 bases removed from V and 1 base from J, the gap between germline ends came to 11 bases. In DNA, the CDR3 is TGTGCCAGCAGCTTACTGGGGGCCGCGAACACTGAAGCTTTCTTT. Its translation: CASSLLGAANTEAFF. Looking up the rest from reference TRBV7-9 and TRBJ1-1 gives the full variable domain: DTGVSQNPRHKITKRGQNVTFRCDPISEHNRLYWYRQTLGQGPEFLTYFQNEAQLEKSRLLSDRFSAERPKGSFSTLEIQRTEQGDSAMYLCASSLLGAANTEAFFGQGTRLTVV.

This clone occurred once. The genes are TRBV29-1 and TRBJ1-6, with D perhaps TRBD1 (6 bases). Trimming removed 4 bases from V and 10 bases from J, with 11 bases in between. The CDR3 has 12 residues. The germline gives CDR1 SQVTM, CDR2 ANQGSEA. The DNA for the CDR3 is TGCAGCGTTGGGGGGGCCGGATCACCCCTCCACTTT. Translated, it gives CSVGGAGSPLHF.

This rearrangement joins TRBV28 to TRBJ1-5; a weak D match, TRBD1 (5 bases). The germline V gene has CDR1 MDHEN and CDR2 SYDVKM. This CDR3 is built from 19 residues. V was clipped by 6 bases and J by 0 bases, with 24 bases between them. The DNA for the CDR3 is TGTGCCAGCAGGGGGTTGATGACAGACCTGAGGGATAGCAATCAGCCCCAGCATTTT. This encodes CASRGLMTDLRDSNQPQHF.

This chain uses TRBV7-2 with TRBJ1-2; D not certain. CDR1 is SGHTA and CDR2 is FQGNSA in the germline V gene. V was clipped by 5 bases and J by 5 bases, with 15 bases between them. This CDR3 spans 14 amino acids. For the CDR3, the DNA is TGTGCCAGCAGCCGGTACTCGAAAGAATATGGCTACACCTTC. This gives the protein CASSRYSKEYGYTF.

This clone was seen once. The CDR3 loop is CASTEISGNQPQHF. CDR3 bases: TGCGCCAGCACCGAGATATCAGGCAATCAGCCCCAGCATTTT. The J gene is TRBJ1-5, the V gene TRBV10-2; no reliable D call. This CDR3 has 14 amino acids. Germline CDR1 is WSHSY and CDR2 is SAAADI. V was trimmed by 7 bases and J by 2 bases, leaving 12 bases between them.